The rows below give T cell receptor beta chains drawn from one sample of a study of response to subunit inactivated influenza vaccine. A single record per CDR3 protein comes from TCRdb applying MiXCR to the RT-PCR reads. Altogether about 500,000 distinct CDR3 sequences are present, about 15% being singletons, with the ten largest covering approximately 3%. Specimen: CD4+ T cells sorted from PBMCs, collected around 2 years after vaccination. The source of these receptors is a man between 50 and 69 years old who received an inactivated influenza vaccine. Each CDR3 is given without its conserved first and last residue. Each record gives: J gene, V gene, CDR3 protein.

J: TRBJ1-5
V: TRBV7-9
CDR3: ASSLGRSGNQPQH

J: TRBJ2-3
V: TRBV5-5
CDR3: ASSIGLAGVSTDTQY

J: TRBJ2-7
V: TRBV20-1
CDR3: SGKLAGGYEQY

J: TRBJ2-7
V: TRBV20-1
CDR3: SARVSPGLSYEQY

J: TRBJ1-6
V: TRBV4-1
CDR3: ASSQGRSSYNSPLH

J: TRBJ1-1
V: TRBV12-3/TRBV12-4
CDR3: ASSSLTTFEAF

J: TRBJ2-7
V: TRBV11-2
CDR3: ASSLRRHPYEQY

J: TRBJ1-1
V: TRBV30
CDR3: AWSVGAGLGTEAF

J: TRBJ2-7
V: TRBV4-1
CDR3: ASSQGEARDYEQY

J: TRBJ2-7
V: TRBV12-3/TRBV12-4
CDR3: ASSFEYEQY

J: TRBJ2-1
V: TRBV18
CDR3: ASSPYPSSYNEQF

J: TRBJ1-6
V: TRBV3-1
CDR3: ASSIQDYNSPLH

J: TRBJ2-1
V: TRBV18
CDR3: ASSPGAASYNEQF

J: TRBJ1-6
V: TRBV2
CDR3: ASRETGKNSPLH

J: TRBJ2-3
V: TRBV12-3/TRBV12-4
CDR3: ASNGQSSTDTQY

J: TRBJ2-5
V: TRBV6-1
CDR3: ASTKGTGTLQETQY

J: TRBJ2-5
V: TRBV20-1
CDR3: SAAGGREAETQY

J: TRBJ1-2
V: TRBV24-1
CDR3: ATSDVSNYGYT

J: TRBJ2-7
V: TRBV7-2
CDR3: ASSLDSTSSYEQY

J: TRBJ2-5
V: TRBV15
CDR3: ATSRDRGTSGRETQY

J: TRBJ2-7
V: TRBV6-5
CDR3: ASSYSSLAGGISYEQY

J: TRBJ2-2
V: TRBV5-4
CDR3: ASSLLAGVDTGELF

J: TRBJ2-7
V: TRBV7-8
CDR3: ASSLIDRGLAGGTSYEQY

J: TRBJ2-3
V: TRBV15
CDR3: ATSRGTSPGTDTQY

J: TRBJ2-7
V: TRBV18
CDR3: ASSPFSGNEQY

J: TRBJ2-3
V: TRBV19
CDR3: ASSIGLARITDTQY

J: TRBJ2-5
V: TRBV10-3
CDR3: AISDRGETQY